This TCR beta chain originates from a study of blood T cell repertoires in COVID-19. The overall study: Samples of COVID-19 (acute and convalescent) were obtained from the United States, Italy and Spain. T cells, B-cell-depleted T cells, or PBMCs supplied cDNA or gDNA.

Germline values: CDR1 SEHNR, CDR2 FQNEAQ (reference sequence). The length of the CDR3 is 13 residues. V lost 4 bases and J lost 3; bases outside the gene matches: 3. Original handling: Amplification of reference gene primers provided the estimated nucleated cell counts. The method was immunoSEQ multiplex PCR; TCRdb's version includes in-frame clones alone and lacks a portion of them. D and trimming were read from the DNA, whereas the V and J calls and clone size are those reported in that table. The table shows about 360,000 clones, with around 90% occurring only once. The chain links TRBV7-9 to TRBJ2-7; the match to TRBD1 covers 7 bases. This receptor was obtained from a woman aged 40 to 50 with acute COVID-19. Material for sequencing was PBMCs or T cells enriched from blood (not recorded which). This CDR3 reads CASSSGQDYEQYF. The DNA of the CDR3 is TGTGCCAGCAGCTCCGGACAGGACTACGAGCAGTACTTC.